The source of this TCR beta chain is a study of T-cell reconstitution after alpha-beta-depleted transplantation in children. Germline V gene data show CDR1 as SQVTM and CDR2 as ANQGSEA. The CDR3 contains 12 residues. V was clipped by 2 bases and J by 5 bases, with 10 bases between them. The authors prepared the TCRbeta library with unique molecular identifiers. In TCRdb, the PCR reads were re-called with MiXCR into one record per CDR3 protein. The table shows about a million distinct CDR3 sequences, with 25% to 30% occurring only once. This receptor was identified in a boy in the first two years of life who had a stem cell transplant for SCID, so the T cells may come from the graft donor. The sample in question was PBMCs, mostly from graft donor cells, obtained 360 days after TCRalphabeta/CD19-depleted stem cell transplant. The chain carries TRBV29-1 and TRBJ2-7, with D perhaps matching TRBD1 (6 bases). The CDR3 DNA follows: TGCAGCGTTGAAAGCCAGGGGAACGAGCAGTACTTC. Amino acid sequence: CSVESQGNEQYF.